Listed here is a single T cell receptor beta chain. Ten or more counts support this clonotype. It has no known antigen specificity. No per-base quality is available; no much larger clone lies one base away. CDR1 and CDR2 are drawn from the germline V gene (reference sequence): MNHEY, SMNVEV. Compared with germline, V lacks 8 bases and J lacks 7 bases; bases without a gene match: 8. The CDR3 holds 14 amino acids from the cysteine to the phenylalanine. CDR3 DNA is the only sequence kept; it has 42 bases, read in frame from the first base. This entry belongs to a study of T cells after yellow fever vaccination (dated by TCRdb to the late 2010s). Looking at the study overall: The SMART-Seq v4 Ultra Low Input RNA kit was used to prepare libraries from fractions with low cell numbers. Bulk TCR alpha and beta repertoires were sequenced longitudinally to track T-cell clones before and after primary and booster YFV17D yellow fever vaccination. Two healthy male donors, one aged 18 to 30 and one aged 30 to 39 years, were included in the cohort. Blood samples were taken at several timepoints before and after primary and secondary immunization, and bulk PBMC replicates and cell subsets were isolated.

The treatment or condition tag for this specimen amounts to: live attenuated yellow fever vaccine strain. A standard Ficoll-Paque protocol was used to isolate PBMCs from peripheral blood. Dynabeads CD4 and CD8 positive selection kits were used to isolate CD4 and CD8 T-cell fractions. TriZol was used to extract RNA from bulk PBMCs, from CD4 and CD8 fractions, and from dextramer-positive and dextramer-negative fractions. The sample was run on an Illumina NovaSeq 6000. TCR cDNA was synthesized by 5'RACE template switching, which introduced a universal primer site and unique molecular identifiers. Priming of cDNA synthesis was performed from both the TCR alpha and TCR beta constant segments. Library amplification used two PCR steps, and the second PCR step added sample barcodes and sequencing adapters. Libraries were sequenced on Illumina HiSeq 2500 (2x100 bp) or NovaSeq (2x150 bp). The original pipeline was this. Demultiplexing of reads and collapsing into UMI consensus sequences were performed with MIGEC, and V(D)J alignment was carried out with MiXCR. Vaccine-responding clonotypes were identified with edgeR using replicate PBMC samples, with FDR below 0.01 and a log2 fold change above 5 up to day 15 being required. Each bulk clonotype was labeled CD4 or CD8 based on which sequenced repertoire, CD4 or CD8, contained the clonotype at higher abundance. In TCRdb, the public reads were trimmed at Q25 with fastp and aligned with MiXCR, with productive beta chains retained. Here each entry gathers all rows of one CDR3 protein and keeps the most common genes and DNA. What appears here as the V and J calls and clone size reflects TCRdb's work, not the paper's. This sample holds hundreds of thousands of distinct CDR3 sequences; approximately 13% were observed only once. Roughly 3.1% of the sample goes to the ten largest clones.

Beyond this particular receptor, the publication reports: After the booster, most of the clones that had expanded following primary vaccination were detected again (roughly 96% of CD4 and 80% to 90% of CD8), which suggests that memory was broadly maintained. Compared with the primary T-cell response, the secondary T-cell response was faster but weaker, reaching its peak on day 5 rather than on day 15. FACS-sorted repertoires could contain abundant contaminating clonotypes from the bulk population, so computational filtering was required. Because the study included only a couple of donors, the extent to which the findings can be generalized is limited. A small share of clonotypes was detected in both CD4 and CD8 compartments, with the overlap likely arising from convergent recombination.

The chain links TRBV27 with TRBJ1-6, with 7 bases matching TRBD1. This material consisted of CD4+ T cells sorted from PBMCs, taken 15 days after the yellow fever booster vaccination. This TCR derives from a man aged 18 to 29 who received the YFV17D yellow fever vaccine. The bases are TGTGCCAGCGGGTCCGGGACAGCGAATTCACCCCTCCACTTT. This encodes CASGSGTANSPLHF.